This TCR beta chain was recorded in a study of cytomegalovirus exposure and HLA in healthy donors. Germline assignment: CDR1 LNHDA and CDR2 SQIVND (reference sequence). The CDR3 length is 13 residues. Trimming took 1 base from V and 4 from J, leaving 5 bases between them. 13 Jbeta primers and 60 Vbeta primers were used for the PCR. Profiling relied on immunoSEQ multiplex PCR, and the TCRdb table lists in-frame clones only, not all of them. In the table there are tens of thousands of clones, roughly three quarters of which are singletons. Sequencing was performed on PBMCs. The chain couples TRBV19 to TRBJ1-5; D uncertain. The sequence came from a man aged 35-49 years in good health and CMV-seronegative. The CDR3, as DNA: TGTGCCAGTAGTATAGTCGGTAATCAGCCCCAGCATTTT. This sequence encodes CASSIVGNQPQHF.